The next 20 T cell receptor beta chains were all read from a single sample in a study of T cells in women clearing cervical HPV infection. Method: immunoSEQ multiplex PCR; TCRdb's copy keeps in-frame clones and lacks some. Recorded for this sample: 20,000 to 30,000 clones. What was sequenced was blood buffy coat. These receptors were collected from a woman aged 18-69 years with a cervical HPV16 infection that either progressed to CIN3+ or cleared (not recorded which).

Turning to this clone: The CDR3 end is not reached by the read, which stops 3 residues before it; the germline J gene fills it in. This rearrangement joins TRBV13 to TRBJ2-1; TRBD2 aligns across 9 bases. Germline V gene lookup returns CDR1 PRHDT and CDR2 FYEKMQ (reference sequence). CDR3 length: 16 residues. V trimming: 3 bases; J trimming: 5 bases; junction bases outside the gene matches: 8. The covered CDR3 bases are TGTGCCAGCAGCTTGTATAGCGGGGGCGGCAACAATGAG. It translates to CASSLYSGGGNNE. The CDR3 as a whole reads CASSLYSGGGNNEQFF.

A note on this clone: The CDR3 end is not reached by the read, which stops 3 residues before it; the germline J gene fills it in. J is TRBJ2-1 and V is TRBV5-1; 12 nucleotides agree with TRBD2. CDR1 is SGHRS, CDR2 YFSETQ, per germline. The CDR3 is 16 amino acids. J lost 7 bases, V lost 0 bases, and 5 bases had no gene match. The CDR3 here is CASSLGASGRGNEQFF. The covered CDR3 bases are TGCGCCAGCAGCTTGGGGGCTAGCGGGAGGGGGAATGAG.

The chain's CDR3 is CASSNTGANTEAFF. The part of the CDR3 DNA that was read is TGCGCCAGCAGCAATACAGGGGCGAACACTGAA. The chain uses TRBV5-1 and TRBJ1-1, with TRBD1 identical over 7 bases. The read stops 3 residues short of the end of the CDR3; the missing end is completed from the germline J gene. Germline values: CDR1 SGHRS, CDR2 YFSETQ. The J segment lost 1 base and the V segment lost 4 bases, leaving 4 bases of the junction unmatched. The CDR3 extends over 14 amino acids.

A remark on this clone: The read finishes 3 residues shy of the CDR3 end, and the germline J gene is used to complete it. The chain couples TRBV18 to TRBJ2-5, with a possible D match to TRBD1 (6 bases). Germline loops: CDR1 KGHSH, CDR2 LQKENI. Deletions cut 4 bases from V and 1 base from J, with 16 bases between. The CDR3 length is 16 residues. The CDR3 bases that were read are TGTGCCAGCTCACGACCCCGGACAGACTCCCAAGAGACC. Residues: CASSRPRTDSQET. The whole CDR3 protein is CASSRPRTDSQETQYF.

Comments on this clone: The read ends 3 residues early relative to the CDR3; the germline J gene fills the gap. The rearrangement links TRBV11-2 to TRBJ1-1; no clear D. This CDR3 contains 12 residues. CDR1 SGHAT and CDR2 FQNNGV come from the germline V gene. The DNA read from the CDR3 is TGTGCCAGCAGCCCCGACATCTCTGGG. The encoded protein is CASSPDISG. The whole CDR3 sequence reads CASSPDISGAFF.

In the case of this clone: The CDR3 end falls 3 residues outside the read, so it is completed with the germline J gene. The rearrangement joins TRBV7-9 to TRBJ2-5; D uncertain. Trimming removed 5 bases at V and 5 bases at J, with 9 bases between. The CDR3 is made up of 12 amino acids. Germline V gene lookup returns CDR1 SEHNR and CDR2 FQNEAQ (reference sequence). The CDR3 bases that were read are TGTGCCAGCAGCCGAACATTGGAGACC. This encodes CASSRTLET. The entire CDR3 is CASSRTLETQYF.

The sequenced part of the CDR3 DNA is TGTGCCAGCAGCTCGCTACAGAGCAATCAGCCC. The encoded protein is CASSSLQSNQP. The entire CDR3 sequence reads CASSSLQSNQPQHF. The chain has TRBV7-2 and TRBJ1-5, with unresolved D. The CDR3 end falls 3 residues outside the read, so it is completed with the germline J gene. The CDR3 covers 14 residues. Looked up from germline, CDR1 is SGHTA and CDR2 is FQGNSA. Trimming stripped 4 bases from V and 1 base from J, with 8 bases between.

In the case of this clone: The read falls 3 residues short of the CDR3 end, and the missing part is taken from the germline J gene. The V gene is TRBV20-1, the J gene TRBJ1-2; the D gene is possibly TRBD1 (6 bases). The CDR3 is made up of 14 amino acids. Deletions cut 6 bases from V and 4 bases from J, with 18 bases between. Germline V gene sequence: CDR1 DFQATT, CDR2 SNEGSKA (reference sequence). The CDR3 is CSANRGGAGYGYTF. The sequenced CDR3 bases are TGCAGTGCAAACCGGGGGGGCGCGGGCTATGGC.

The part of the CDR3 DNA that was read is TGCAGTGCTAGGGTCCGGGGACAGGGGGTTTACGAG. It codes for CSARVRGQGVYE. In full, the CDR3 is CSARVRGQGVYEQYF. This chain joins TRBV20-1 and TRBJ2-7; 11 positions match TRBD1. The missing CDR3 end, 3 residues past where the read stops, is filled in from the germline J gene. The CDR3 runs 15 residues. V shed 3 bases and J 4 bases; nucleotides not matched to a gene: 8. CDR1 and CDR2 (germline): DFQATT, SNEGSKA (reference sequence).

As for this clone: The read terminates 3 residues ahead of where the CDR3 ends, so the germline J gene completes it. The rearrangement uses TRBV7-2 and TRBJ2-4, with 10 bases fitting TRBD1. The CDR3 is 15 amino acids. The V gene's germline CDR1 is SGHTA and CDR2 FQGNSA. The CDR3 here is CASSPAAGQGSGQYF. Incomplete CDR3 DNA: TGTGCCAGCAGCCCAGCTGCGGGACAGGGGTCGGGT. Combining the CDR3 with reference TRBV7-2 and TRBJ2-4 gives the whole variable domain GAGVSQSPSNKVTEKGKDVELRCDPISGHTALYWYRQSLGQGLEFLIYFQGNSAPDKSGLPSDRFSAERTGGSVSTLTIQRTQQEDSAVYLCASSPAAGQGSGQYFGAGTRLSVL.

As regards this clone: The read falls 3 residues short of the CDR3 end, and the missing part is taken from the germline J gene. The chain employs TRBV5-6 and TRBJ2-2; possible D gene TRBD2, 6 bases. Germline V gives CDR1 SGHDT, CDR2 YYEEEE. The CDR3 spans 14 residues. The CDR3 DNA, read in part, is TGTGCCAGCAGCTTGGGGAGGCGGGGAGCAAAG. It is translated as CASSLGRRGAK. The full-length CDR3 reads as CASSLGRRGAKLFF.

Worth noting for this clone: Read data end 3 residues before the CDR3 end; the end is taken from the germline J gene. The chain combines TRBV7-9 with TRBJ1-4; 10 bases are shared with TRBD1. The V gene end was trimmed by 4 bases and the J gene end by 8 bases; junction bases not matched to a gene: 7. The CDR3 has 15 amino acids. Germline loops: CDR1 SEHNR, CDR2 FQNEAQ (reference sequence). The CDR3 protein is CASSSRDRGGEKLFF. Partial CDR3 DNA: TGTGCCAGCAGCTCCCGGGACAGGGGAGGAGAAAAA.

For this clone: The observed sequence ends 3 residues before the CDR3 terminus, with the missing tail filled in from the germline J gene. This rearrangement joins TRBV4-1 to TRBJ2-5; TRBD1 matches 8 bases. Germline values: CDR1 MGHRA, CDR2 YSYEKL. The trim removed 2 bases at V and 2 bases at J, leaving 4 bases unmatched. This CDR3 contains 15 residues. CDR3 in amino acids: CASSQHNRGQETQYF. The CDR3 bases that were read are TGCGCCAGCAGCCAACACAACAGGGGGCAAGAGACC.

CDR3 bases read: TGTGCCTGGAGTAAGACTGAAAAG. Amino acid sequence: CAWSKTEK. The whole CDR3 protein is CAWSKTEKLFF. V gene TRBV30 combines with J gene TRBJ2-2; D unresolved. The read terminates 3 residues ahead of where the CDR3 ends, so the germline J gene completes it. The CDR3 consists of 11 residues. In germline, CDR1 is GTSNPN, CDR2 SVGIG (reference sequence).

CDR3 in amino acids: CASSEGGTGSPLHF. The CDR3 bases that were read are TGTGCCAGCAGTGAGGGGGGGACGGGGTCACCC. This chain joins TRBV6-1 and TRBJ1-6; D is possibly TRBD1 (5 bases). The CDR3 end is not reached by the read, which stops 3 residues before it; the germline J gene fills it in. The CDR3 consists of 14 residues. Germline values: CDR1 MNHNS, CDR2 SASEGT. V was cut by 3 bases and J by 10 bases, with 13 bases left in between.

Turning to this clone: The read finishes 3 residues shy of the CDR3 end, and the germline J gene is used to complete it. The rearrangement joins TRBV10-3 to TRBJ2-7; D perhaps matches TRBD1 (5 bases). The CDR3 extends over 11 amino acids. The germline V gene has CDR1 ENHRY and CDR2 SYGVKD. The V end was cut by 5 bases, the J end by 4 bases, with 6 bases between. CDR3 DNA (partial): TGTGCCATCAGTCAGGGTTACGAG. It encodes CAISQGYE. The whole CDR3 region reads CAISQGYEQYF.

Concerning this clone: The read ends 3 residues shy of where the CDR3 ends; the end is completed using the germline J gene. The rearrangement uses TRBV30 and TRBJ1-1; D unresolved. The CDR3 length is 13 residues. Looked up from germline, CDR1 is GTSNPN and CDR2 is SVGIG (reference sequence). V was shortened by 3 bases and J by 1 base, with 9 bases between the two germline ends. The CDR3 protein is CAWSFGENTEAFF. CDR3 bases read: TGTGCCTGGAGCTTCGGGGAGAACACTGAA.

This clone registers medium-sized (0.01 to 0.1%) by frequency. The junction differs from germline at one of its ends, possibly a read error. Coverage ceases 3 residues before the CDR3 finishes, and the germline J gene fills in the end. This chain links TRBV18 with TRBJ2-5; D perhaps matches TRBD1 (5 bases). There are 14 residues in the CDR3. Germline values: CDR1 KGHSH, CDR2 LQKENI. The DNA read from the CDR3 is TGTGCCAGCTCCCCACGGACATCTCAAGAGACC. Protein product: CASSPRTSQET. The entire CDR3 is CASSPRTSQETQYF.

On this clone itself: The CDR3 end lies 3 residues beyond the end of the read and is filled in from the germline J gene. The chain is built from TRBV12-3 or TRBV12-4 and TRBJ2-1, with 12 nucleotides matching TRBD2. With 8 bases clipped from V and 4 bases from J, the junction kept 3 bases outside the gene matches. CDR3 length: 14 amino acids. CDR3 sequence reads: CASWTSGVYNEQFF. The CDR3 bases that were read are TGTGCCAGCTGGACTAGCGGGGTGTACAATGAG.

About this clone: With the read ending 3 residues before the CDR3 end, the germline J gene is used to fill in that end. The V and J genes are TRBV5-1 and TRBJ2-7; a weak D match, TRBD1 (8 bases). V lost 1 base, J lost 0 bases, and 11 bases lay in between. Germline CDR1 is SGHRS and CDR2 is YFSETQ. The CDR3 has 15 amino acids. The part of the CDR3 DNA that was read is TGCGCCAGCAGCTTGACAGGGGGGGGCTCCTACGAG. This translates into CASSLTGGGSYE. The CDR3 as a whole reads CASSLTGGGSYEQYF.